These 28 T cell receptor beta chains were sequenced from one sample in a study of blood T cell repertoires in COVID-19. TCRdb's table, derived via immunoSEQ multiplex PCR, lists solely in-frame clones and lacks some. The table includes 90,000 to 140,000 clones, around 74% detected once. The sequenced sample consisted of peripheral blood. These receptors all come from a woman aged 70-85 years with acute or convalescent COVID-19.

The CDR3 DNA reads TGTGCCAGCAGCACGGGGGAAGTCGGCACTGAAGCTTTCTTT. Its translation is CASSTGEVGTEAFF. The V call is TRBV7-8, the J call TRBJ1-1, with D maybe TRBD1 (5 bases). Germline assignment: CDR1 SGHVS and CDR2 FQNEAQ. V was pared by 5 bases and J by 4 bases, with 14 bases between. The CDR3 totals 14 residues.

This chain joins TRBV6-6 and TRBJ1-5; no clear D gene. The V gene lost 5 bases and the J gene lost 7 bases, with 9 bases spanning the gap. Germline assignment: CDR1 MNHNY and CDR2 SVGAGI (reference sequence). The CDR3 has 12 residues. The CDR3 loop is CASSRGDQPQHF. In DNA, the CDR3 is TGTGCCAGCAGTCGGGGAGACCAGCCCCAGCATTTT.

In its sample, this clone was seen a few times. The gene calls are TRBV5-6 and TRBJ1-1; 10 bases fit TRBD1. This CDR3 has 15 residues. Trimming took 5 bases from V and 5 from J; bases not matched to a gene: 9. Looked up from germline, CDR1 is SGHDT and CDR2 is YYEEEE. The chain's CDR3 is CASSYPGQGWTEAFF. The CDR3 DNA is TGTGCCAGCAGTTACCCGGGACAGGGGTGGACTGAAGCTTTCTTT.

The rearrangement joins TRBV5-1 to TRBJ2-5; possibly TRBD1 for D (5 bases). The V end was cut by 0 bases, the J end by 1 base, with 10 bases between. Per the germline V gene, CDR1 is SGHRS and CDR2 is YFSETQ. CDR3 length equals 15 residues. CDR3 in DNA: TGCGCCAGCAGCTTGGATCTTACAGGCCAAGAGACCCAGTACTTC. Translation gives CASSLDLTGQETQYF. Filled out from reference TRBV5-1 and TRBJ2-5, the complete variable domain reads KAGVTQTPRYLIKTRGQQVTLSCSPISGHRSVSWYQQTPGQGLQFLFEYFSETQRNKGNFPGRFSGRQFSNSRSEMNVSTLELGDSALYLCASSLDLTGQETQYFGPGTRLLVL.

In its sample, this clone was seen many times. This chain uses TRBV9 with TRBJ1-2, with a tentative D call TRBD1 (5 bases). CDR3 length: 15 residues. Trimming pared 0 bases from V and 8 bases from J, leaving 17 bases between. Looked up from germline, CDR1 is SGDLS and CDR2 is YYNGEE. In DNA, the CDR3 is TGTGCCAGCAGCGTAGCTGGCAGGGATACTTCGGGCTACACCTTC. Protein: CASSVAGRDTSGYTF.

This clone has more than one count but fewer than ten. The chain combines TRBV6-5 with TRBJ1-6; a weak D match, TRBD1 (5 bases). V lost 2 bases, J lost 2 bases, and 7 bases lay in between. This CDR3 is 15 amino acids long. The germline gives CDR1 MNHEY, CDR2 SVGAGI. The CDR3 is CASSYGGTYNSPLHF. CDR3 DNA: TGTGCCAGCAGTTACGGGGGGACCTATAATTCACCCCTCCACTTT.

J is TRBJ2-7 and V is TRBV5-4; no clear D. The V gene lost 1 base and the J gene lost 0 bases, with 8 bases spanning the gap. The germline V gene encodes CDR1 SGHNT and CDR2 YYREEE (reference sequence). This CDR3 comprises 14 residues. CDR3 in DNA: TGTGCCAGCAGCTTGACACCAAGCTCCTACGAGCAGTACTTC. As protein: CASSLTPSSYEQYF.

V usage is TRBV7-2 and J usage is TRBJ1-2; D remains unclear. Between the trimmed V and J ends, which lost 2 bases and 7 bases, there was a span of 14 bases. This CDR3 is built from 14 residues. The V gene's germline CDR1 is SGHTA and CDR2 FQGNSA. The CDR3 spells CASSLSYPLGGYTF. DNA of the CDR3: TGTGCCAGCAGCTTAAGTTACCCCCTCGGTGGCTACACCTTC.

The V and J genes are TRBV7-2 and TRBJ1-5, with D tentatively TRBD1 (5 bases). The germline V gene has CDR1 SGHTA and CDR2 FQGNSA. V lost 1 base to trimming and J lost 3 bases, with 13 bases between them. The CDR3 is 16 amino acids. Here the CDR3 reads CASSLVHGTINQPQHF. The CDR3 DNA is TGTGCCAGCAGCTTAGTCCACGGGACTATCAATCAGCCCCAGCATTTT.

The chain couples TRBV19 to TRBJ1-1; the match to TRBD1 covers 9 bases. The CDR3 is made up of 15 amino acids. Germline CDR1 is LNHDA and CDR2 is SQIVND (reference sequence). V was clipped by 4 bases and J by 5 bases; unmatched bases: 8. CDR3 nucleotides: TGTGCCAGTAGTAAGACAGGGGGAGGAACAACTGAAGCTTTCTTT. It yields the protein CASSKTGGGTTEAFF.

The chain is built from TRBV3-1 (or the pseudogene TRBV3-2) and TRBJ1-2, with D possibly TRBD1 on 5 matching bases. V lost 1 base and J lost 7, with 16 bases in between. The CDR3 extends over 15 amino acids. In germline, CDR1 is LGHDT, CDR2 YNNKEL (reference sequence). CDR3 bases: TGTGCCAGCAGCCAAGGCGGCGGGGGGTACGGTGGCTACACCTTC. Translating gives CASSQGGGGYGGYTF.

The chain uses TRBV3-1 (or the pseudogene TRBV3-2) and TRBJ2-3; 11 bases agree with TRBD2. CDR1 and CDR2 from the germline V gene are LGHDT and YNNKEL (reference sequence). The CDR3 runs to 18 residues. Trimming cost V 1 base and J 0 bases; bases outside gene matches: 6. The CDR3 DNA reads as TGTGCCAGCAGCCAAGTGTTAGCGGGGGGGCCAAGCACAGATACGCAGTATTTT. Amino acid sequence: CASSQVLAGGPSTDTQYF.

The chain has TRBV5-4 and TRBJ1-2, with 10 bases aligning to TRBD1. Germline CDR1 and CDR2: SGHNT and YYREEE (reference sequence). Trimming at V came to 0 bases and at J to 13 bases, leaving 15 bases not matched to a gene. The CDR3 runs to 16 residues. The CDR3 loop is CASSLAGWRQGAAPTF. CDR3 sequence (DNA): TGTGCCAGCAGCTTGGCTGGGTGGAGACAGGGGGCGGCCCCCACCTTC.

Only a few counts were recorded for this clone. CDR3 amino acids: CAISGQRGRGGELFF. Written as DNA, the CDR3 is TGTGCCATCAGTGGTCAGAGGGGGCGAGGCGGGGAGCTGTTTTTT. The chain recombines TRBV10-3 with TRBJ2-2; 7 positions match TRBD1. The germline CDR1 and CDR2 sequences are ENHRY and SYGVKD. The CDR3 is made up of 15 amino acids. J gave up 7 bases and V 4 bases, and 9 bases lay outside the gene matches.

The rearrangement uses TRBV6-1 and TRBJ2-3; D gene ambiguous. V dropped 1 base and J dropped 3 bases, with 8 bases sitting between them. CDR3 length equals 14 residues. Germline V gene data show CDR1 as MNHNS and CDR2 as SASEGT. This CDR3 is CASSEGEETDTQYF. As DNA, the CDR3 is TGTGCCAGCAGTGAAGGAGAGGAGACAGATACGCAGTATTTT.

This chain uses TRBV19 with TRBJ2-2; D is possibly TRBD2 (6 bases). Germline V gene data show CDR1 as LNHDA and CDR2 as SQIVND (reference sequence). Trimming cost V 0 bases and J 10 bases, with 12 bases left between them. The CDR3 length is 14 residues. The CDR3 nucleotides read TGTGCCAGTAGTATAGATCAGGGAGGCGAGGAGCTGTTTTTT. Protein sequence: CASSIDQGGEELFF. Variable domain in full (rest from reference TRBV19 and TRBJ2-2): DGGITQSPKYLFRKEGQNVTLSCEQNLNHDAMYWYRQDPGQGLRLIYYSQIVNDFQKGDIAEGYSVSREKKESFPLTVTSAQKNPTAFYLCASSIDQGGEELFFGEGSRLTVL.

The rearrangement joins TRBV10-3 to TRBJ2-6, with no clear D. This CDR3 comprises 16 residues. Trimming removed 4 bases at V and 0 bases at J, with 10 bases between. The germline gives CDR1 ENHRY, CDR2 SYGVKD. CDR3 sequence (DNA): TGTGCCATCAGTGGAAAAGTCAGCTCTGGGGCCAACGTCCTGACTTTC. Its protein is CAISGKVSSGANVLTF.

The chain joins TRBV27 to TRBJ2-7; a weak D match, TRBD1 (5 bases). Germline V CDR1 and CDR2: MNHEY, SMNVEV (reference sequence). V gave up 6 bases and J gave up 2 bases, with 11 bases separating them. This CDR3 is 13 amino acids long. CDR3 amino acids: CASRSTVPYEQYF. The CDR3 DNA follows: TGTGCCAGCAGATCGACAGTTCCCTACGAGCAGTACTTC.

The chain links TRBV19 to TRBJ2-5, with D tentatively TRBD1 (5 bases). Between the trimmed V and J ends, which lost 5 bases and 1 base, there was a span of 14 bases. Per germline, CDR1 LNHDA and CDR2 SQIVND (reference sequence). This CDR3 spans 15 amino acids. As DNA, the CDR3 is TGTGCCAGTAGTCAGAGGACATTTGTCCAAGAGACCCAGTACTTC. Amino acids: CASSQRTFVQETQYF.

CDR3 sequence: CASSERLQGVSPLHF. The CDR3 DNA sequence: TGTGCCAGCAGTGAAAGGTTACAGGGGGTTTCACCCCTCCACTTT. The chain links TRBV6-1 to TRBJ1-6, with 8 bases matching TRBD1. Trimming cost V 2 bases and J 9 bases; bases outside gene matches: 6. The CDR3 consists of 15 residues. The V gene's germline CDR1 is MNHNS and CDR2 SASEGT.

V and J are TRBV3-1 (or the pseudogene TRBV3-2) and TRBJ2-1; 8 nucleotides agree with TRBD1. V lost 2 bases to trimming and J lost 6 bases; unmatched junction nucleotides: 6. This CDR3 has 15 amino acids. Per germline, CDR1 LGHDT and CDR2 YNNKEL (reference sequence). The CDR3 loop is CASSQRTGLGNEQFF. CDR3 DNA: TGTGCCAGCAGCCAACGGACAGGGCTCGGCAATGAGCAGTTCTTC.

V usage is TRBV5-4 and J usage is TRBJ2-2; D may be TRBD2 (6 bases). Germline assignment: CDR1 SGHNT and CDR2 YYREEE (reference sequence). Trimming stripped 4 bases from V and 2 bases from J, with 15 bases between. This CDR3 region has 16 residues. In nucleotides, the CDR3 is TGTGCCAGCAGCCTATTTAGCGGCCCTAACACCGGGGAGCTGTTTTTT. As protein: CASSLFSGPNTGELFF.

This clone was picked up one time. The rearrangement joins TRBV20-1 to TRBJ1-4; D perhaps matches TRBD1 (5 bases). This CDR3 is 14 amino acids long. V was pared by 3 bases and J by 7 bases, with 15 bases between. Per the germline V gene, CDR1 is DFQATT and CDR2 is SNEGSKA (reference sequence). CDR3 sequence: CSASAGGVGEKLFF. For the CDR3, the DNA is TGCAGTGCTAGTGCTGGAGGGGTCGGTGAAAAACTGTTTTTT.

This clone was observed a single time. V is TRBV7-2 and J is TRBJ1-2, with 8 bases that match TRBD1. This CDR3 region has 16 residues. Germline V CDR1 and CDR2: SGHTA, FQGNSA. V shed 0 bases and J 4 bases; nucleotides not matched to a gene: 7. The CDR3 region is CASSLADRGGLYGYTF. In DNA form, the CDR3 reads TGTGCCAGCAGCTTAGCCGACAGGGGCGGCCTCTATGGCTACACCTTC.

The genes are TRBV19 and TRBJ1-5; possibly TRBD1 for D (5 bases). The CDR3 has 16 amino acids. Trimming removed 1 base from V and 0 bases from J, with 10 bases in between. Germline V CDR1 and CDR2: LNHDA, SQIVND (reference sequence). DNA of the CDR3: TGTGCCAGTAGTATAGGGGGCCTTTCTAGCAATCAGCCCCAGCATTTT. Its protein is CASSIGGLSSNQPQHF.

V usage is TRBV9 and J usage is TRBJ2-3; 8 bases line up with TRBD2. The CDR3 loop spans 16 amino acids. Germline lookup yields CDR1 SGDLS and CDR2 YYNGEE. Trimming took 3 bases from V and 4 from J; bases not matched to a gene: 10. CDR3 coding DNA: TGTGCCAGCAGCGGCCCCGGGGGGGCCGGGCCAGATACGCAGTATTTT. This gives the protein CASSGPGGAGPDTQYF.

The V call is TRBV7-2, the J call TRBJ2-3; a possible D gene is TRBD1 (6 bases). Trimming removed 5 bases from V and 3 bases from J, with 12 bases in between. Looked up from germline, CDR1 is SGHTA and CDR2 is FQGNSA. The CDR3 runs to 14 residues. The CDR3 coding sequence is TGTGCCAGCAGCCCACAGGGACGGACAGATACGCAGTATTTT. It is translated as CASSPQGRTDTQYF.

J is TRBJ2-7 and V is TRBV29-1; 7 bases fit TRBD1. The CDR3 has 14 amino acids. Looked up from germline, CDR1 is SQVTM and CDR2 is ANQGSEA. With 6 bases clipped from V and 2 bases from J, the junction kept 10 bases outside the gene matches. The CDR3 spells CSVRQGTFTYEQYF. DNA for the CDR3: TGCAGCGTCCGACAGGGCACCTTCACCTACGAGCAGTACTTC.